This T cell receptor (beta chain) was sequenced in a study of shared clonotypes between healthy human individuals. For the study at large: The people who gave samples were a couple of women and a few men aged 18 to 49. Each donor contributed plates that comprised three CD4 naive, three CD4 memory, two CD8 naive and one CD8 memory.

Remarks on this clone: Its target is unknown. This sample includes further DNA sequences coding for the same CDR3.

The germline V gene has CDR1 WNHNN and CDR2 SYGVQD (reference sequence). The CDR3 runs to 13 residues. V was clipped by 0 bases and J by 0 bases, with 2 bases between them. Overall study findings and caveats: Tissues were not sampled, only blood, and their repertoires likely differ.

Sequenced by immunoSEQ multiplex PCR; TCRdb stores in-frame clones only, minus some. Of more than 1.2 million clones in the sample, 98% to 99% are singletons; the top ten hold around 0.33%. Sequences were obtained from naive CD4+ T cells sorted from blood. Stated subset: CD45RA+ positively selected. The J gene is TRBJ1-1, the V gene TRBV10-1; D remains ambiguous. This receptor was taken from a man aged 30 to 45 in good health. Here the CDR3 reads CASSESLNTEAFF. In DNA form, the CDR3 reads TGCGCCAGCAGTGAGTCCTTGAACACTGAAGCTTTCTTT.